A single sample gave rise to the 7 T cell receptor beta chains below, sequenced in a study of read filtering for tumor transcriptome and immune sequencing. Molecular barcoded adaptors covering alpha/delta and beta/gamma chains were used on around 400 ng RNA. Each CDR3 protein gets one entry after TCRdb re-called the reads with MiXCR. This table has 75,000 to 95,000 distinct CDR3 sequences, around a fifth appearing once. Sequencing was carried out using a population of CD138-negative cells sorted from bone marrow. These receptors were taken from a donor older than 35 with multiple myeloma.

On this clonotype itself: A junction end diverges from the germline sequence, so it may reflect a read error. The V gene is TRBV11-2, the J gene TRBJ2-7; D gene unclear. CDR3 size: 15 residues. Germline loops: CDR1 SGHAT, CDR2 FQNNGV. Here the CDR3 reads CASSLYTVPSNEQYF. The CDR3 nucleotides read TGTGCCAGCAGCTTGTACACAGTGCCCTCCAACGAGCAGTACTTC.

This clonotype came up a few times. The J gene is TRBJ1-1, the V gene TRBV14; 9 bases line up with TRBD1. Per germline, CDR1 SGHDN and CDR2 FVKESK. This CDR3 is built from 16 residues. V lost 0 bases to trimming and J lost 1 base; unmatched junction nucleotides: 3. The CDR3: CASSQDPGQGNTEAFF. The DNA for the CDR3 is TGTGCCAGCAGCCAAGACCCGGGACAGGGGAACACTGAAGCTTTCTTT.

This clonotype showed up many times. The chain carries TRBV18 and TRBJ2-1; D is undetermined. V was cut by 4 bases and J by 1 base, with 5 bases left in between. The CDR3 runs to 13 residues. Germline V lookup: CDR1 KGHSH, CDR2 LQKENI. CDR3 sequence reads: CASSLTSYNEQFF. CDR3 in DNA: TGTGCCAGCTCACTGACTTCCTACAATGAGCAGTTCTTC. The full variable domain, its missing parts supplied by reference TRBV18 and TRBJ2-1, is NAGVMQNPRHLVRRRGQEARLRCSPMKGHSHVYWYRQLPEEGLKFMVYLQKENIIDESGMPKERFSAEFPKEGPSILRIQQVVRGDSAAYFCASSLTSYNEQFFGPGTRLTVL.

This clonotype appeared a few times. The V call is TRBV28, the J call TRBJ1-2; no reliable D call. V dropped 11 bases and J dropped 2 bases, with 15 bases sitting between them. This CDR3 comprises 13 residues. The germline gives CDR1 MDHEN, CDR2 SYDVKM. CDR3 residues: CAETRGPNYGYTF. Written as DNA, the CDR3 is TGTGCCGAGACTAGAGGTCCCAACTATGGCTACACCTTC.

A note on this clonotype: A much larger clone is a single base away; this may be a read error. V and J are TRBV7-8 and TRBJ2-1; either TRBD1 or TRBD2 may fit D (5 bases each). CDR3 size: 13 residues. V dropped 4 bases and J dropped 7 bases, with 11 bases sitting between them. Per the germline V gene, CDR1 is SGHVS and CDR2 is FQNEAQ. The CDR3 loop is CASSSRGRNEQFF. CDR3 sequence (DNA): TGTGCCAGCAGCTCACGGGGCCGGAATGAGCAGTTCTTC. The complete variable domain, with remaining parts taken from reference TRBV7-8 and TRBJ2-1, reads GAGVSQSPRYKVAKRGQDVALRCDPISGHVSLFWYQQALGQGPEFLTYFQNEAQLDKSGLPSDRFFAERPEGSVSTLKIQRTQQEDSAVYLCASSSRGRNEQFFGPGTRLTVL.

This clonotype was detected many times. DNA of the CDR3: TGTGCCAGCAGTTTAATAGCGGGGAGCTCCTACAATGAGCAGTTCTTC. Its protein product is CASSLIAGSSYNEQFF. V is TRBV28 and J is TRBJ2-1; 8 bases agree with TRBD2. V gave up 2 bases and J gave up 0 bases; unmatched junction bases: 3. The CDR3 length is 16 residues. Germline lookup yields CDR1 MDHEN and CDR2 SYDVKM.

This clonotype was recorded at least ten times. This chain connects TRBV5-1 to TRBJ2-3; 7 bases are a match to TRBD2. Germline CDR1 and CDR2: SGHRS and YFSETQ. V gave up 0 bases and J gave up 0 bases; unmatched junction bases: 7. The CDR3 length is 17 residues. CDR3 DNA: TGCGCCAGCAGCTTGGATCCTTCTAGCGGAAGCACAGATACGCAGTATTTT. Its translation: CASSLDPSSGSTDTQYF.